Sequencing of this T cell receptor beta chain was carried out in a study of neurological immune-mediated disorders (dated by TCRdb to about 2019). In the study overall: The study compared peripheral blood TCR-beta repertoires of HTLV-I-associated myelopathy (HAM/TSP) patients, multiple sclerosis patients and healthy controls using UMI-based sequencing. The roughly 110 TCR-beta libraries included longitudinal samples, technical triplicates and paired sorted CD4+ and CD8+ T-cell subsets alongside PBMC samples. The cohort included roughly 71 subjects: some 14 with HAM/TSP, about 34 with multiple sclerosis, and some 20 healthy controls. General conclusions and limits of the study: TCR clonal expansion was greatest in HAM/TSP patients and smallest in MS patients, who ranked below even healthy controls. No identical CDR3 amino acid sequences were shared among expanded clones across subjects, suggesting private TCR-beta repertoires in all groups.

The germline V gene supplies CDR1 MGHDK and CDR2 SYGVNS. V and J are trimmed by 4 bases and 2 bases, and the gene matches miss 2 bases of the junction. The CDR3 starts with the cysteine, ends with the phenylalanine, and has 13 residues. Only the CDR3 DNA stays, 39 bases, in frame from base 1. To synthesize cDNA, template-switch 5'RACE was performed with a primer carrying a 10-nucleotide random unique molecular identifier so that each TCR transcript was tagged. Each sequencing run produced over 190 million TCR-beta sequences covering 15-18 subjects. Total RNA was extracted with the RNeasy kit. Using the KAPA Real-time Library Amplification kit, TCR-beta VDJ regions were amplified with primers for the TCR constant region and the 5'RACE anchor. Sample indexes and Illumina adaptors were added in a first PCR, after which library yield was increased in a second PCR. After Ampure bead purification, the TCR product of roughly 650 bp was size-selected on a 2% E-gel SizeSelection system. Before pooling, library quality was assessed on a Bioanalyzer, concentration was determined with Qubit, and library quantification was performed with the Kapa Library Quantification kit. Libraries were sequenced paired-end 2 x 150 bp on an Illumina HiSeq 2500. To increase sequence diversity, roughly 23-30% phiX was spiked into each library pool. For the original study's pipeline: The quality-filtered reads were processed with the UMI-based MiGEC pipeline, whose error correction step removed more than 80% of the raw TCR sequences. VDJ genes were aligned to IMGT germline references, and clonotypes were defined by unique CDR3 amino acid sequence plus V-J genes. VDJtools evaluated clonal expansion, Shannon diversity and CDR3 relatedness (CalcPairwiseDistances, ClusterSamples); CLCbio workbench built phylogenetic trees. Expanded clones were defined as having at least 8 unique UMIs, based on coefficient-of-variation modelling across technical triplicates. TCRdb redid the processing of the public reads, applying fastp at Q25 and MiXCR, and retained in-frame beta chains. Rows with one shared CDR3 protein collapse into an entry with the most common genes and DNA. V and J calls and clone size were set by TCRdb, not the authors. In this sample the table shows 30,000 to 45,000 distinct CDR3 sequences, around a tenth of which occur a single time. Under 5% of the sample is in the top ten clones.

For the sorted-subset TCR libraries, the starting material was about 950,000 sorted CD4+ or CD8+ T cells. PBMCs were separated from peripheral blood using Ficoll-Hypaque density gradient centrifugation and then cryopreserved in liquid nitrogen. Paired sorted CD4+ and CD8+ subsets came from healthy controls, HAM/TSP patients and MS patients. Many counts were recorded for this clonotype. Its recognized antigen is unknown. Base qualities are missing; no much larger clone stands one base away. This TCR was recovered from a woman aged 25-40 years with HTLV-1-associated myelopathy (HAM/TSP). Recombination linked TRBV25-1 to TRBJ2-7, and 7 junction bases match TRBD1. Sample: CD4+ T cells from blood. CDR3 protein: CASSGQGTYEQYF. The nucleotide sequence is given as TGTGCCAGCAGTGGACAGGGAACCTACGAGCAGTACTTC.